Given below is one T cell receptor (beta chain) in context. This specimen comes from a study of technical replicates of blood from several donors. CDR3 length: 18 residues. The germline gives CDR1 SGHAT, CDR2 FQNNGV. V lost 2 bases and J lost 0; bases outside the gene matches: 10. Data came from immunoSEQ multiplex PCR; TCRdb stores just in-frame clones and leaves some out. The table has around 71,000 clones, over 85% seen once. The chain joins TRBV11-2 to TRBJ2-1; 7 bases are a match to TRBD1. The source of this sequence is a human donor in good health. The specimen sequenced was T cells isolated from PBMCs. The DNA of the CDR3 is TGTGCCAGCAGCTTACACCCCACAGGGGCCAGCTCCTACAATGAGCAGTTCTTC. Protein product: CASSLHPTGASSYNEQFF.